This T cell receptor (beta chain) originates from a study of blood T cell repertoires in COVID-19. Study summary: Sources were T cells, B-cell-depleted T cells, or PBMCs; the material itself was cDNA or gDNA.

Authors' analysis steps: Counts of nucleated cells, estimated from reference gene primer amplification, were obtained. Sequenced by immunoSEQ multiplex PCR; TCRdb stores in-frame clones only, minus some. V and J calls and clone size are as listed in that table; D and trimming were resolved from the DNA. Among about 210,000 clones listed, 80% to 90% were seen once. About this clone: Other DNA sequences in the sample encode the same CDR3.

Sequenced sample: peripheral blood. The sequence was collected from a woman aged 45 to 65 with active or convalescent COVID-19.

This CDR3 reads CASSVQGGTEAFF. The CDR3 nucleotides are TGTGCCAGCAGCGTCCAGGGTGGCACTGAAGCTTTCTTT. This chain joins TRBV9 and TRBJ1-1, with D possibly being TRBD1 (5 bases). The V gene's germline CDR1 is SGDLS and CDR2 YYNGEE. This CDR3 contains 13 residues. V lost 2 bases and J lost 4, with 9 bases in between. Drawing the rest from reference TRBV9 and TRBJ1-1, the complete variable domain is DSGVTQTPKHLITATGQRVTLRCSPRSGDLSVYWYQQSLDQGLQFLIQYYNGEERAKGNILERFSAQQFPDLHSELNLSSLELGDSALYFCASSVQGGTEAFFGQGTRLTVV.